Described below is a single TCR beta chain sequence and its context. Germline CDR1 reads DFQATT; CDR2 reads SNEGSKA (reference sequence). CDR3 length: 10 amino acids. The V gene lost 3 bases and the J gene lost 13 bases, with 11 bases spanning the gap. The record originates from a study of CD8 T cells in Susac syndrome. An amount of RNA that ranged from roughly 0.45 to 1 ug was reverse transcribed with random hexamers. TCRdb re-analysed the immunoSEQ multiplex PCR reads in MiXCR, keeping a single row per CDR3 protein. This table has about 73,000 distinct CDR3 sequences, less than 95% appearing once. The T cells that were sequenced for TCR beta were CD8+ and CD4+ cells from blood.

What was sequenced was CD8+ T cells from PBMCs. The chain carries TRBV20-1 and TRBJ2-3, with no clear D. This TCR was sampled from a human donor with multiple sclerosis. As DNA, the CDR3 is TGCAGTGCTAGGACCGGGTGGGAGTATTTT. It encodes CSARTGWEYF.